This TCR beta chain derives from a study of shared clonotypes between healthy human individuals. The assay was immunoSEQ multiplex PCR, and TCRdb's table has in-frame clones only and misses some. Found here are around 1.6 million clones, 95% to 99% of them singletons; the top ten hold about 0.45%. Both subsets, CD45RA+ naive and CD45RA-negative memory, were split from the CD4+ cells. General study findings and limits: Relative to their counterparts shared across all four donors, non-shared clonotypes exhibited diminished generation probabilities. Sorted-subset sequencing, rarefaction showed, was incomplete despite large depth.

Of note for this clone: Its antigen remains unidentified.

The CDR3 has 13 amino acids. The germline gives CDR1 GTSNPN, CDR2 SVGIG (reference sequence). V lost 5 bases, J lost 5 bases, and 15 bases lay in between. The chain carries TRBV30 and TRBJ1-2; the D gene is possibly TRBD1 (5 bases). The material sequenced was naive CD4+ T cells sorted from blood. Subset reported: CD45RA+ positively selected. The receptor was derived from a man aged 30 to 45 in good health. The DNA for the CDR3 is TGTGCCTGGTCCCCAACCGGGGGATATGGCTACACCTTC. It yields the protein CAWSPTGGYGYTF.